This T cell receptor beta chain appears in the sequencing data of a study of CD8 T cells in Susac syndrome. Notes on the study in general: It was acknowledged by the study that relatively few individuals were included in its TCR sequencing and HLA analysis.

Reverse transcription of about 0.5 to 1 ug RNA was carried out with random hexamers. Across 54 Vbeta and 13 Jbeta, TCR beta CDR3 was amplified with immunoSEQ multiplex PCR. MiXCR was run by TCRdb on the immunoSEQ multiplex PCR reads, yielding one entry per CDR3 protein. The sample yields 120,000 or so distinct CDR3 sequences, 90% to 95% seen once. Matched for age and sex, the controls were healthy donors. While CD8+ and CD4+ T cells were isolated negatively, TEMRA cells were enriched by FACS. With regard to this clonotype: What it recognizes is unknown.

CDR1 SGHAT and CDR2 FQNNGV come from the germline V gene. Trimming shortened V by 2 bases and J by 2 bases, and 12 bases separated the two germline ends. This CDR3 is 15 amino acids long. V is TRBV11-2 and J is TRBJ2-5, with unresolved D. The TCR comes from a human donor in good health. Sequenced input: CD4+ T cells from PBMCs. CDR3 protein: CASSLRGLPQETQYF. Here the CDR3 DNA reads TGTGCCAGCAGCTTACGTGGATTACCGCAAGAGACCCAGTACTTC.